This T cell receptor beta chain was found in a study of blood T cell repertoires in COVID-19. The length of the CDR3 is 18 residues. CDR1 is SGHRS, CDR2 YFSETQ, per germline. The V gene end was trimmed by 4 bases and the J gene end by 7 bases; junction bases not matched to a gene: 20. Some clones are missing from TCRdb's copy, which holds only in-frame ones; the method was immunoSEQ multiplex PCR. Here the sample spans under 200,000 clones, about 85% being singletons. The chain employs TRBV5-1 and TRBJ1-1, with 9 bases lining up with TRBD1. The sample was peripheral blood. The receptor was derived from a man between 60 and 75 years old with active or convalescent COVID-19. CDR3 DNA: TGCGCCAGCAGCCCAAACCATTCACAGGGGGCCCCAGCCGGTGAAGCTTTCTTT. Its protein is CASSPNHSQGAPAGEAFF.